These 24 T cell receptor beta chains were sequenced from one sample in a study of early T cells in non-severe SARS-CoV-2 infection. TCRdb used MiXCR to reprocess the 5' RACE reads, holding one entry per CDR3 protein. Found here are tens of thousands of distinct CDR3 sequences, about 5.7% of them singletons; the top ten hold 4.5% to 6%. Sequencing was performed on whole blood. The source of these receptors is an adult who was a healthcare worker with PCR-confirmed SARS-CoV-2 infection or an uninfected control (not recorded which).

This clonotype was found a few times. The CDR3: CATLDRGHEAFF. CDR3 bases: TGTGCCACTTTAGACAGGGGACATGAAGCTTTCTTT. The rearrangement uses TRBV10-3 and TRBJ1-1, with TRBD1 matching 8 bases. Germline V gene lookup returns CDR1 ENHRY and CDR2 SYGVKD. The length of the CDR3 is 12 residues. V lost 10 bases, J lost 7 bases, and 8 bases stayed unmatched.

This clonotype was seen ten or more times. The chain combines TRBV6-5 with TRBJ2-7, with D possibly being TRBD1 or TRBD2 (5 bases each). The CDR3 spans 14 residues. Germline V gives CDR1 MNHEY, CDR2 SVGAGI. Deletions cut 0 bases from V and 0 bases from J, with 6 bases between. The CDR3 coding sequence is TGTGCCAGCAGTTACTCGGGGACCTCCTACGAGCAGTACTTC. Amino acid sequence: CASSYSGTSYEQYF.

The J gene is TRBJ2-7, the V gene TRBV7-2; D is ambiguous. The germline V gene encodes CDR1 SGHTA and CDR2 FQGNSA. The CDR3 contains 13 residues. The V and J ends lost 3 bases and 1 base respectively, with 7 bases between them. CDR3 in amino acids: CASSLEDSYEQYF. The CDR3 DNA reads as TGTGCCAGCAGCTTGGAAGATTCCTACGAGCAGTACTTC.

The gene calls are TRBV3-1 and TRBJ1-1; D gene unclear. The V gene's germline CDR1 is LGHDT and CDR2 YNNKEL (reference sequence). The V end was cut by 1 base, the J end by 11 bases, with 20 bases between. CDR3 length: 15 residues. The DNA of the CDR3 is TGTGCCAGCAGCCAAGGGTCTTACATCCACCAAGAGGCTTTCTTT. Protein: CASSQGSYIHQEAFF.

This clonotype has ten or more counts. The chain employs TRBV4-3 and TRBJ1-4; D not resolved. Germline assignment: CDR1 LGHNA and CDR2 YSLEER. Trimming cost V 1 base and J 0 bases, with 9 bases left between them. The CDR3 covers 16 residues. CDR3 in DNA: TGCGCCAGCAGCCAAGGATCGGCAGCAACTAATGAAAAACTGTTTTTT. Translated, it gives CASSQGSAATNEKLFF.

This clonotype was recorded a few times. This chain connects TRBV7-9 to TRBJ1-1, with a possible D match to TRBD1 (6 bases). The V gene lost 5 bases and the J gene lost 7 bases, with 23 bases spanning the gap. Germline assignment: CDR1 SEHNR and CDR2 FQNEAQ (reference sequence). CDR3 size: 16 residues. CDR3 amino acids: CASSEWEDRAILEAFF. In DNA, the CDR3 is TGTGCCAGCAGCGAGTGGGAGGACAGAGCCATCCTTGAAGCTTTCTTT. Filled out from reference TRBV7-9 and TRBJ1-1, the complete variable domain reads DTGVSQNPRHKITKRGQNVTFRCDPISEHNRLYWYRQTLGQGPEFLTYFQNEAQLEKSRLLSDRFSAERPKGSFSTLEIQRTEQGDSAMYLCASSEWEDRAILEAFFGQGTRLTVV.

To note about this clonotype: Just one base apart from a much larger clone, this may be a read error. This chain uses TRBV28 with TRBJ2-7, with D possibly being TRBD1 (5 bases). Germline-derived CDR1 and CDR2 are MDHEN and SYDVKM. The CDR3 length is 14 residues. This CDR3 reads CASSPAGLSYERYF. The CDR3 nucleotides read TGTGCCAGCAGTCCCGCAGGGCTTTCCTACGAGCGGTACTTC.

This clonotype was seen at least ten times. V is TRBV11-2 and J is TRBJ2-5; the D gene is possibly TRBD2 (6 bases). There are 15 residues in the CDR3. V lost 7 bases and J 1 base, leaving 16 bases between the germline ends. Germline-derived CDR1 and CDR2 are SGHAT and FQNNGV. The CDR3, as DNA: TGTGCCAGCATCGATAGCGGAACTCGCCAAGAGACCCAGTACTTC. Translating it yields CASIDSGTRQETQYF.

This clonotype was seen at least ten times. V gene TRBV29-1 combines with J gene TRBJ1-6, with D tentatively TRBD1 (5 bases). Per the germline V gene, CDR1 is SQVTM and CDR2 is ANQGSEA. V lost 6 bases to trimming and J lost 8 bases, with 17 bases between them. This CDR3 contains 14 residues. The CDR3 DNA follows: TGCAGCGTACAAACGCAGGGTCGGGATTCACCCCTCCACTTT. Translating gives CSVQTQGRDSPLHF.

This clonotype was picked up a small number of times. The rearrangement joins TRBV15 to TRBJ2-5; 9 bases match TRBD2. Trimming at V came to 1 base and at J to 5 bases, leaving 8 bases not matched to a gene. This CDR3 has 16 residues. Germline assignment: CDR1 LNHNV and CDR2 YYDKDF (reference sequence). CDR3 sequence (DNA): TGTGCCACCAGCAGAGTCAGCGGGGGGCCGCGGGAGACCCAGTACTTC. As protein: CATSRVSGGPRETQYF.

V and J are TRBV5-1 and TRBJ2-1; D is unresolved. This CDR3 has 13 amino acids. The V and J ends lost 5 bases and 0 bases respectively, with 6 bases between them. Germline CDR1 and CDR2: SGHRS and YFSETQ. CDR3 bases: TGCGCCAGCAGGTCAAGCTCCTACAATGAGCAGTTCTTC. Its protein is CASRSSSYNEQFF. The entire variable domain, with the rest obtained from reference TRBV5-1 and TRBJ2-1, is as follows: KAGVTQTPRYLIKTRGQQVTLSCSPISGHRSVSWYQQTPGQGLQFLFEYFSETQRNKGNFPGRFSGRQFSNSRSEMNVSTLELGDSALYLCASRSSSYNEQFFGPGTRLTVL.

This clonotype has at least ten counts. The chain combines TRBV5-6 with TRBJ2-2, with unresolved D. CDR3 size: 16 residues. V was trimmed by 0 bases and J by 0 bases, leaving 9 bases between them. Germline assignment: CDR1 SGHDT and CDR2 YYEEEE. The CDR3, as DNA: TGTGCCAGCAGCTTGGGAGACTCAGCGAACACCGGGGAGCTGTTTTTT. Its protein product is CASSLGDSANTGELFF.

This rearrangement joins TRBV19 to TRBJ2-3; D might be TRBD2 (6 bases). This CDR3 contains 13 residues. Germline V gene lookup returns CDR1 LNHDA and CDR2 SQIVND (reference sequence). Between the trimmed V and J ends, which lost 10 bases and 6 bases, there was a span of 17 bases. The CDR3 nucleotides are TGTGCCACCCACCCGACTAGTCAGGATACGCAGTATTTT. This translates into CATHPTSQDTQYF.

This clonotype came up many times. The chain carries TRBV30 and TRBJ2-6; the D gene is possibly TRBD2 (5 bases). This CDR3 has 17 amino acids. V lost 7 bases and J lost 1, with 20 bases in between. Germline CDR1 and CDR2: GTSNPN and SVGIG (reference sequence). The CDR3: CASVSGLLLSGANVLTF. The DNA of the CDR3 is TGTGCCTCCGTCTCGGGGTTACTCTTGTCTGGGGCCAACGTCCTGACTTTC.

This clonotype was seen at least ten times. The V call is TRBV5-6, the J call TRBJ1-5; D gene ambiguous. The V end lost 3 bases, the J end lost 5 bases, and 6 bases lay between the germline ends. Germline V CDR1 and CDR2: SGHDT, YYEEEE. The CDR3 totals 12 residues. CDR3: CASSSPYQPQHF. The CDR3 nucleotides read TGTGCCAGCAGCTCCCCTTATCAGCCCCAGCATTTT. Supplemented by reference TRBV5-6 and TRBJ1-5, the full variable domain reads DAGVTQSPTHLIKTRGQQVTLRCSPKSGHDTVSWYQQALGQGPQFIFQYYEEEERQRGNFPDRFSGHQFPNYSSELNVNALLLGDSALYLCASSSPYQPQHFGDGTRLSIL.

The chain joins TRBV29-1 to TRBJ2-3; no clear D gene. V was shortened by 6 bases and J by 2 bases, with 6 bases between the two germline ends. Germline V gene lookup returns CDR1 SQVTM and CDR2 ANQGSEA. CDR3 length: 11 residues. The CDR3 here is CSVTITDTQYF. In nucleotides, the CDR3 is TGCAGCGTGACCATCACAGATACGCAGTATTTT.

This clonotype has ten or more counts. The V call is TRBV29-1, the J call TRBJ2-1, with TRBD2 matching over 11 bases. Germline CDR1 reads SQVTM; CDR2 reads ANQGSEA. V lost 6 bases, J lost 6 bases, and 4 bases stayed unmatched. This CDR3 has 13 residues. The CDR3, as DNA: TGCAGCGTCACTAGCGGGGGATTCAATGAGCAGTTCTTC. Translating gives CSVTSGGFNEQFF.

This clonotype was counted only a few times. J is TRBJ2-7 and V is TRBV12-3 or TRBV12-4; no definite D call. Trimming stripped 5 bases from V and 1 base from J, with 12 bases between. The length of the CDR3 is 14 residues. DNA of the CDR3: TGTGCCAGCAGTGGGATATGGGGTTCCTACGAGCAGTACTTC. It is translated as CASSGIWGSYEQYF.

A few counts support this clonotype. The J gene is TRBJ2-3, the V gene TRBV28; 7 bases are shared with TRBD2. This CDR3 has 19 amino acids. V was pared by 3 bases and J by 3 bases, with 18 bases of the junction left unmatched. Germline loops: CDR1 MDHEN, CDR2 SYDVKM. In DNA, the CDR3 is TGTGCCAGCAGTTTGATCCACCTCGGTGGGGAGGGTGAAACAGATACGCAGTATTTT. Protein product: CASSLIHLGGEGETDTQYF.

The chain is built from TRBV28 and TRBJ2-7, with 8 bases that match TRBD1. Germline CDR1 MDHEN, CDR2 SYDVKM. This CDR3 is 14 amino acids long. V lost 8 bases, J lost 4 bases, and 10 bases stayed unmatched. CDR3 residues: CASGITGGAYEQYF. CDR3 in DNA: TGTGCCAGCGGGATTACAGGGGGAGCATACGAGCAGTACTTC.

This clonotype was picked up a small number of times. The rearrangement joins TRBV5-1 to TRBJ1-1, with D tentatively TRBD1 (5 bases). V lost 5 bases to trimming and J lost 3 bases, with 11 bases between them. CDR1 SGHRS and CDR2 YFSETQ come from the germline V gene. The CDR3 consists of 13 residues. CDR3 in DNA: TGCGCCAGCAGGAGGACAAGGGACACTGAAGCTTTCTTT. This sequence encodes CASRRTRDTEAFF.

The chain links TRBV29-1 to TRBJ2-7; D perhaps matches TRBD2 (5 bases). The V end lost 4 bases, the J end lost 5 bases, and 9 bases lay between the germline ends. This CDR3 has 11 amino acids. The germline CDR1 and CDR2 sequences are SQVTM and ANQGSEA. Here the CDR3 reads CSVASGNEQYF. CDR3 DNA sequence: TGCAGCGTTGCCTCCGGGAACGAGCAGTACTTC.

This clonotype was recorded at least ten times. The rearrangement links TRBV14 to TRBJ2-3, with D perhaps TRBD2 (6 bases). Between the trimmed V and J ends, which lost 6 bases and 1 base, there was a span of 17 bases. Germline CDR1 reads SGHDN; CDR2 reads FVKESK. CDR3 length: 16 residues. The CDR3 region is CASSVVSRGRTDTQYF. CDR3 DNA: TGTGCCAGCAGTGTGGTTTCGCGGGGTCGCACAGATACGCAGTATTTT.

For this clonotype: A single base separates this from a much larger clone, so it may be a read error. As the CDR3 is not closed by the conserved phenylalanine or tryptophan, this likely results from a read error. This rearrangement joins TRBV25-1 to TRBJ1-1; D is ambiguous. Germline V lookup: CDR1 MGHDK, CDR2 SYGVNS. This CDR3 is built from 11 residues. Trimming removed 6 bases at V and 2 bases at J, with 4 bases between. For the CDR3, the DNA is TGTGCCAGCAGGATTAACACTGAAGCTTTCTTA. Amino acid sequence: CASRINTEAFL.